Following are 25 T cell receptor beta chains from one sample sequenced in a study of blood T cells in healthy people across ages. Alongside a J-beta primer mix, a sample-barcoded 5' primer served in a second PCR lasting about 7 to 11 cycles. TCRdb ran MiXCR on the 5' RACE reads and lists one entry per CDR3 protein. This repertoire shows over 300,000 distinct CDR3 sequences, roughly half found once; its top ten account for 45% to 65%. What was sequenced was blood. The source is a man in his 60s in good health.

The chain recombines TRBV20-1 with TRBJ2-5, with D possibly called TRBD1 or TRBD2 (7 bases each). Germline loops: CDR1 DFQATT, CDR2 SNEGSKA (reference sequence). CDR3 size: 12 residues. V lost 6 bases to trimming and J lost 6 bases, with 14 bases between them. Here the CDR3 DNA reads TGCAGTGCGCAGGGGGGGGCGCAGACCCAGTACTTC. The encoded protein is CSAQGGAQTQYF.

The V gene is TRBV12-3 or TRBV12-4, the J gene TRBJ1-1, with D tentatively TRBD1 (5 bases). The CDR3 contains 15 residues. V lost 6 bases to trimming and J lost 0 bases, with 14 bases between them. The CDR3 protein is CASSGSGKLNTEAFF. As DNA, the CDR3 is TGTGCCAGCAGCGGGTCAGGGAAGTTGAACACTGAAGCTTTCTTT.

This chain links TRBV7-9 with TRBJ1-6, with D possibly matching TRBD1 (6 bases). The germline V and J ends were trimmed by 5 bases and 10 bases, with 12 bases remaining between them. CDR3 length: 13 amino acids. Germline CDR1 reads SEHNR; CDR2 reads FQNEAQ (reference sequence). In DNA form, the CDR3 reads TGTGCCAGCAGCGTACAGGGCCCCTCACCCCTCCACTTT. It specifies CASSVQGPSPLHF.

The J gene is TRBJ1-4, the V gene TRBV5-1; D is undetermined. The CDR3 is made up of 16 amino acids. Trimming shortened V by 1 base and J by 0 bases, and 10 bases separated the two germline ends. CDR1 SGHRS and CDR2 YFSETQ come from the germline V gene. CDR3 sequence (DNA): TGCGCCAGCAGCTTGTGCGGCGGGGCAACTAATGAAAAACTGTTTTTT. Protein: CASSLCGGATNEKLFF.

There are a few counts of this clonotype. V and J are TRBV20-1 and TRBJ2-4; 8 bases agree with TRBD1. This CDR3 contains 14 residues. Per the germline V gene, CDR1 is DFQATT and CDR2 is SNEGSKA (reference sequence). The junction had 8 bases not matched to a gene; V was cut back by 5 bases and J by 5 bases. This CDR3 is CSASTGGSENIQYF. CDR3 DNA sequence: TGCAGTGCTTCCACAGGGGGGAGCGAAAACATTCAGTACTTC.

The V call is TRBV6-2 or TRBV6-3, the J call TRBJ2-3; D assignment may be TRBD1 or TRBD2 (5 bases each). The CDR3 runs to 15 residues. Trimming took 6 bases from V and 5 from J, leaving 18 bases between them. Germline assignment: CDR1 MNHEY and CDR2 SVGEGT. The CDR3 region is CASSHGDPTRDTQYF. In DNA form, the CDR3 reads TGTGCCAGCAGCCACGGGGACCCTACCAGAGATACGCAGTATTTT.

The chain combines TRBV7-9 with TRBJ2-7, with TRBD2 as a possible D gene (5 bases). The J call may be faulty, since TRBJ2-5 better matches the DNA end. The CDR3 sequence is 16 residues long. Germline V lookup: CDR1 SEHNR, CDR2 FQNEAQ (reference sequence). In DNA form, the CDR3 reads TGTGCCAGCAGCTCCCTGGGGTGGGAGATCGGGGAGACCCAGTACTTC. This encodes CASSSLGWEIGETQYF.

This clonotype was observed a few times. The chain is built from TRBV28 and TRBJ2-1, with 11 positions matching TRBD2. Germline loops: CDR1 MDHEN, CDR2 SYDVKM. V dropped 6 bases and J dropped 8; count of bases not matched to a gene: 15. The CDR3 has 17 amino acids. The CDR3 DNA is TGTGCCAGCAGCCCAGGCGGGCTAGCGGGAGGAGCGTATGAGCAGTTCTTC. Amino acid sequence: CASSPGGLAGGAYEQFF. Filled out from reference TRBV28 and TRBJ2-1, the complete variable domain reads DVKVTQSSRYLVKRTGEKVFLECVQDMDHENMFWYRQDPGLGLRLIYFSYDVKMKEKGDIPEGYSVSREKKERFSLILESASTNQTSMYLCASSPGGLAGGAYEQFFGPGTRLTVL.

This clonotype was detected a few times. The V call is TRBV15, the J call TRBJ2-3; D gene ambiguous. CDR3 length: 15 amino acids. CDR1 LNHNV and CDR2 YYDKDF come from the germline V gene (reference sequence). V lost 0 bases and J 5 bases, leaving 12 bases between the germline ends. Written as DNA, the CDR3 is TGTGCCACCAGCAGAGATGGAAGTTCGGTAGATACGCAGTATTTT. Translated: CATSRDGSSVDTQYF.

Comments on this clonotype: A read error may produce the germline difference seen at one junction end. The genes are TRBV6-6 and TRBJ2-1; D is unclear. There are 14 residues in the CDR3. Germline CDR1 MNHNY, CDR2 SVGAGI (reference sequence). The CDR3 DNA is TGTGCCAGCAGTTACGGGCAGAACTACGATGAGCAGTTCTTC. Its protein product is CASSYGQNYDEQFF.

V usage is TRBV14 and J usage is TRBJ2-7, with 7 bases aligning to TRBD2. Germline V gene sequence: CDR1 SGHDN, CDR2 FVKESK. The CDR3 totals 14 residues. Unmatched junction bases numbered 7, after V lost 4 bases and J lost 4 bases. The CDR3 DNA is TGTGCCAGCAGCCCCCCCGGGGGGAAATACGAGCAGTACTTC. Translating gives CASSPPGGKYEQYF.

In its sample, this clonotype was seen once. The junction differs from germline at one of its ends, possibly a read error. The gene calls are TRBV6-5 and TRBJ2-7, with 7 bases that match TRBD2. Germline assignment: CDR1 MNHEY and CDR2 SVGAGI. The length of the CDR3 is 14 residues. CDR3 sequence: CASSVGGSTYEQYF. CDR3 DNA: TGTGCCAGCAGTGTCGGGGGGTCGACCTATGAGCAGTACTTC.

The rearrangement links TRBV7-6 to TRBJ2-7; D unclear. From germline, CDR1 is SGHVS and CDR2 FNYEAQ. The CDR3 is made up of 12 amino acids. Trimming stripped 5 bases from V and 5 bases from J, with 10 bases between. CDR3 sequence (DNA): TGTGCCAGCAGCCTGGGTTTGAACGAGCAGTACTTC. The encoded protein is CASSLGLNEQYF.

V and J are TRBV20-1 and TRBJ2-6, with 10 bases that match TRBD2. The ends lost 0 bases at V and 0 bases at J; junction bases unmatched: 8. The length of the CDR3 is 19 residues. The germline CDR1 and CDR2 sequences are DFQATT and SNEGSKA (reference sequence). CDR3 amino acids: CSARDLGLAARSGANVLTF. The CDR3 bases are TGCAGTGCTAGAGATCTCGGACTAGCGGCCCGCTCTGGGGCCAACGTCCTGACTTTC.

This chain joins TRBV20-1 and TRBJ2-4; TRBD2 agrees at 10 bases. The J call may be in error: the DNA end matches TRBJ2-5 better. Germline V gene data show CDR1 as DFQATT and CDR2 as SNEGSKA (reference sequence). The CDR3 has 15 amino acids. This CDR3 is CSASPLAGLGETQYF. The CDR3 DNA sequence: TGCAGTGCTAGTCCACTAGCGGGACTTGGAGAGACCCAGTACTTC.

This clonotype was observed a handful of times. The V and J genes are TRBV9 and TRBJ1-2; D is perhaps TRBD1 (6 bases). Germline CDR1 SGDLS, CDR2 YYNGEE. Trimming left V 0 bases short and J 7 bases short, with 13 bases between. The CDR3 has 14 amino acids. The CDR3 region has the DNA TGTGCCAGCAGCGTAGGGGCAGGGGATCGTGGCTACACCTTC. It specifies CASSVGAGDRGYTF.

The chain is built from TRBV14 and TRBJ2-1; 8 positions agree with TRBD2. The germline V gene encodes CDR1 SGHDN and CDR2 FVKESK. V dropped 1 base and J dropped 5; count of bases not matched to a gene: 4. This CDR3 has 15 amino acids. CDR3: CASSQGAGANNEQFF. The CDR3 DNA sequence: TGTGCCAGCAGCCAAGGAGCGGGAGCCAACAATGAGCAGTTCTTC.

The V call is TRBV20-1, the J call TRBJ1-2; D gene unclear. Deletions cut 6 bases from V and 6 bases from J, with 20 bases between. In germline, CDR1 is DFQATT, CDR2 SNEGSKA (reference sequence). CDR3 length equals 14 residues. CDR3 coding DNA: TGCAGTGCGATTTCGGTGGGCCTTGGGAATGGCTACACCTTC. It codes for CSAISVGLGNGYTF.

This clonotype appeared a few times. A much larger clone is a single base away; this may be a read error. The rearrangement joins TRBV20-1 to TRBJ2-7; the D gene is possibly TRBD2 (6 bases). Trimming cost V 7 bases and J 7 bases, with 17 bases left between them. Germline CDR1 reads DFQATT; CDR2 reads SNEGSKA (reference sequence). This CDR3 is built from 12 residues. CDR3 DNA sequence: TGCAGTGTACGCGGGGAGTACAATGAGCAGTACTTC. It specifies CSVRGEYNEQYF.

This clonotype was found once. The chain uses TRBV7-2 and TRBJ1-6; 9 nucleotides match TRBD1. Germline loops: CDR1 SGHTA, CDR2 FQGNSA. J lost 10 bases, V lost 1 base, and 8 bases had no gene match. This CDR3 is built from 16 residues. CDR3 in DNA: TGTGCCAGCAGCTTAGAACGGACAGGGGTTGGATCACCCCTCCACTTT. As protein: CASSLERTGVGSPLHF. Combining the CDR3 with reference TRBV7-2 and TRBJ1-6 gives the whole variable domain GAGVSQSPSNKVTEKGKDVELRCDPISGHTALYWYRQSLGQGLEFLIYFQGNSAPDKSGLPSDRFSAERTGGSVSTLTIQRTQQEDSAVYLCASSLERTGVGSPLHFGNGTRLTVT.

This clonotype was detected only a few times. The chain is built from TRBV5-1 and TRBJ1-6, with no clear D. The germline CDR1 and CDR2 sequences are SGHRS and YFSETQ. V was clipped by 4 bases and J by 8 bases, with 10 bases between them. The length of the CDR3 is 13 residues. CDR3 nucleotides: TGCGCCAGCAGCCCTTCAAACGATTCACCCCTCCACTTT. Translation gives CASSPSNDSPLHF. Full variable domain (remainder filled in from reference TRBV5-1 and TRBJ1-6): KAGVTQTPRYLIKTRGQQVTLSCSPISGHRSVSWYQQTPGQGLQFLFEYFSETQRNKGNFPGRFSGRQFSNSRSEMNVSTLELGDSALYLCASSPSNDSPLHFGNGTRLTVT.

The chain carries TRBV6-1 and TRBJ2-3, with a weak D call TRBD2 (6 bases). Trimming left V 4 bases short and J 2 bases short, with 16 bases between. The CDR3 length is 16 residues. The germline CDR1 and CDR2 sequences are MNHNS and SASEGT. CDR3 DNA sequence: TGTGCCAGCAGTGCCCTCTGGGGACTTAACACAGATACGCAGTATTTT. Translation gives CASSALWGLNTDTQYF.

The sample holds many counts of this clonotype. The chain carries TRBV20-1 and TRBJ2-7; a weak D match, TRBD1 (6 bases). This CDR3 contains 13 residues. Per the germline V gene, CDR1 is DFQATT and CDR2 is SNEGSKA (reference sequence). Trimming took 5 bases from V and 3 from J, leaving 14 bases between them. CDR3 in DNA: TGCAGTGCTTGGGGACGGACAGACTACGAGCAGTACTTC. Translation: CSAWGRTDYEQYF.

This clonotype has more than one count but fewer than ten. The chain employs TRBV12-3 or TRBV12-4 and TRBJ2-4; perhaps TRBD1 as D (5 bases). Trimming removed 5 bases from V and 6 bases from J, with 14 bases in between. CDR3 length equals 14 residues. CDR3 amino acids: CASSPSGQGNIQYF. The CDR3 DNA is TGTGCCAGCAGTCCCAGTGGGCAGGGAAACATTCAGTACTTC.

The chain couples TRBV20-1 to TRBJ2-6; either TRBD1 or TRBD2 may fit D (6 bases each). The CDR3 covers 14 residues. CDR1 is DFQATT, CDR2 SNEGSKA, per germline (reference sequence). Trimming cost V 6 bases and J 1 base, with 10 bases left between them. In DNA, the CDR3 is TGCAGTGCCGGGGGCCGGTCTGGGGCCAACGTCCTGACTTTC. Amino acid sequence: CSAGGRSGANVLTF.